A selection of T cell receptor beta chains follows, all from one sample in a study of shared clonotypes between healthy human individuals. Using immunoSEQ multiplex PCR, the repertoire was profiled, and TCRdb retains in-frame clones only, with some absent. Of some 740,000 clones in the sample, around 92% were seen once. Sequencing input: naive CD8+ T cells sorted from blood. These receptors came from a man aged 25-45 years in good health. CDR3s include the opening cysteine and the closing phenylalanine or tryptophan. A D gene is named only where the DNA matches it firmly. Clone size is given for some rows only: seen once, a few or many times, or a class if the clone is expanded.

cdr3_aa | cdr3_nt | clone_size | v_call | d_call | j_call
CATSVTSGRYEQYF | TGTGCCACCAGTGTAACTAGCGGGAGGTACGAGCAGTACTTC | NA | TRBV15 | TRBD2 | TRBJ2-7
CASSLPPWSGPRNEQFF | TGTGCCAGCAGTTTACCGCCTTGGAGCGGGCCTCGCAATGAGCAGTTCTTC | NA | TRBV27 | NA | TRBJ2-1
CASAPNARSGELFF | TGTGCCAGCGCACCCAATGCCCGTTCCGGGGAGCTGTTTTTT | NA | TRBV7-3 | NA | TRBJ2-2
CASSSRGLGTEAFF | TGTGCCAGCAGTTCCAGGGGTTTAGGCACTGAAGCTTTCTTT | NA | TRBV27 | NA | TRBJ1-1
CATSGLTTGELFF | TGTGCCACCAGCGGGTTGACGACCGGGGAGCTGTTTTTT | once | TRBV15 | NA | TRBJ2-2
CASSSPLAGGSYEQYF | TGTGCCAGCAGCTCTCCACTAGCGGGAGGATCCTACGAGCAGTACTTC | NA | TRBV7-9 | TRBD2 | TRBJ2-7
CASSLGLAPVNEQFF | TGTGCCAGCAGCTTAGGACTAGCGCCAGTCAATGAGCAGTTCTTC | NA | TRBV7-6 | TRBD2 | TRBJ2-1
CASSEGQRTSTNEKLFF | TGTGCCAGCAGCGAGGGACAGAGAACTTCAACTAATGAAAAACTGTTTTTT | NA | TRBV5-6 | TRBD1 | TRBJ1-4
CASSSGQGARETQYF | TGTGCCAGCAGTTCGGGACAGGGGGCTCGGGAGACCCAGTACTTC | NA | TRBV27 | TRBD1 | TRBJ2-5
CSVETLGQPKETQYF | TGCAGCGTAGAAACTTTGGGACAGCCGAAAGAGACCCAGTACTTC | NA | TRBV29-1 | TRBD1 | TRBJ2-5
CASSRLAQEQFF | TGTGCCAGCAGTAGACTAGCCCAAGAGCAGTTCTTC | NA | TRBV28 | TRBD2 | TRBJ2-1
CASSVATGSKETQYF | TGTGCCAGCAGCGTAGCTACAGGGAGCAAAGAGACCCAGTACTTC | NA | TRBV9 | NA | TRBJ2-5
CASSPGKRTAIRNTIYF | TGTGCCAGCAGCCCGGGAAAAAGGACAGCGATCCGAAACACCATATATTTT | NA | TRBV11-2 | NA | TRBJ1-3
CASSYGLAGLNEQFF | TGTGCCAGCAGCTACGGACTAGCGGGACTCAATGAGCAGTTCTTC | NA | TRBV6-6 | TRBD2 | TRBJ2-1
CASSFGTDEKLFF | TGCGCCAGCAGCTTCGGGACGGATGAAAAACTGTTTTTT | NA | TRBV5-1 | NA | TRBJ1-4
CASRTRVSSYNEQFF | TGTGCCAGCAGGACAAGGGTGTCCTCCTACAATGAGCAGTTCTTC | NA | TRBV27 | NA | TRBJ2-1
CASSSSLGGYGYTF | TGCGCCAGCAGCTCCAGCCTCGGCGGATACGGTTACACCTTC | few | TRBV4-3 | NA | TRBJ1-2
CASSGGESIEQYF | TGTGCCAGCAGCGGCGGAGAATCCATCGAGCAGTACTTC | NA | TRBV5-4 | NA | TRBJ2-7
CASSIRIWATDTQYF | TGTGCCAGTAGTATCAGGATATGGGCCACAGATACGCAGTATTTT | NA | TRBV19 | NA | TRBJ2-3
CASSGGQYEQYF | TGTGCCAGCAGCGGGGGACAATACGAGCAGTACTTC | NA | TRBV11-2 | NA | TRBJ2-7
CASSDSVWDEQFF | TGTGCCAGCAGCGATTCTGTGTGGGATGAGCAGTTCTTC | NA | TRBV5-6 | NA | TRBJ2-1
CASSLAQDTETQYF | TGTGCCAGCAGCTTAGCCCAGGACACCGAAACGCAGTATTTT | NA | TRBV7-7 | NA | TRBJ2-3
CASRGTGPLSGNTIYF | TGTGCCAGCAGGGGGACAGGCCCACTCTCTGGAAACACCATATATTTT | NA | TRBV11-2 | TRBD1 | TRBJ1-3
CASTWMGETQYF | TGCGCCAGCACTTGGATGGGAGAGACCCAGTACTTC | NA | TRBV5-1 | NA | TRBJ2-5
CASSRAWGSTEAFF | TGTGCCAGCAGTCGCGCATGGGGTAGCACTGAAGCTTTCTTT | NA | TRBV27 | NA | TRBJ1-1
CASSRGHTEAFF | TGTGCCAGCAGCCGGGGGCACACTGAAGCTTTCTTT | NA | TRBV5-6 | NA | TRBJ1-1
CASARQATNEKLFF | TGTGCCAGCGCTCGACAGGCAACTAATGAAAAACTGTTTTTT | once | TRBV25-1 | NA | TRBJ1-4
CASRSGQGDGYTF | TGTGCCAGCAGATCCGGACAGGGCGATGGCTACACCTTC | NA | TRBV6-5 | TRBD1 | TRBJ1-2
CATSREASNEQFF | TGTGCCACCAGCAGAGAAGCGTCCAATGAGCAGTTCTTC | NA | TRBV15 | NA | TRBJ2-1
CASSTDRGKTEAFF | TGTGCCAGCTCAACAGACAGGGGAAAAACTGAAGCTTTCTTT | NA | TRBV18 | TRBD1 | TRBJ1-1
CASSSDRVFNEQYF | TGTGCCAGCAGCTCGGACAGGGTCTTTAACGAGCAGTACTTC | NA | TRBV7-9 | TRBD1 | TRBJ2-7
CASSLSGTAYNEQFF | TGTGCCAGCAGTTTATCAGGGACAGCCTACAATGAGCAGTTCTTC | NA | TRBV27 | TRBD1 | TRBJ2-1
CASSLIDQGAYEQYF | TGTGCCAGCAGCTTAATCGATCAGGGAGCCTACGAGCAGTACTTC | NA | TRBV13 | NA | TRBJ2-7
CASSTFTGRNTEAFF | TGTGCCAGCAGCACGTTCACAGGGAGGAACACTGAAGCTTTCTTT | NA | TRBV21-1 | NA | TRBJ1-1
CASSLDELYGYTF | TGTGCCAGCAGCTTAGACGAGCTCTATGGCTACACCTTC | NA | TRBV7-9 | NA | TRBJ1-2
CASSLCTSGRRSSYEQYF | TGTGCCAGCAGCTTGTGTACTAGCGGGAGAAGAAGCTCCTACGAGCAGTACTTC | NA | TRBV11-3 | TRBD2 | TRBJ2-7
CASRSEGGSYNEQFF | TGTGCCAGCAGGTCTGAGGGGGGTTCCTACAATGAGCAGTTCTTC | NA | TRBV6-1 | NA | TRBJ2-1
CASSEGSDGTGELFF | TGTGCCAGCAGCGAAGGTAGCGACGGCACCGGGGAGCTGTTTTTT | NA | TRBV6-1 | NA | TRBJ2-2
CASSLGGGAWEFYNEQFF | TGTGCCAGCAGCCTAGGGGGTGGAGCTTGGGAGTTTTACAATGAGCAGTTCTTC | NA | TRBV7-8 | NA | TRBJ2-1
CASSPGTSRNDEQFF | TGTGCCAGCAGCCCCGGGACTAGCAGGAATGATGAGCAGTTCTTC | many | TRBV6-5 | TRBD2 | TRBJ2-1
CASSQEFKNTGELFF | TGTGCCAGCAGTCAAGAATTTAAGAACACCGGGGAGCTGTTTTTT | NA | TRBV28 | NA | TRBJ2-2
CASSPVGEGMNTEAFF | TGTGCCAGCAGCCCCGTTGGTGAGGGTATGAACACTGAAGCTTTCTTT | NA | TRBV6-6 | NA | TRBJ1-1
CASSSPGLGGEQYF | TGTGCCAGCAGTTCCCCGGGCCTCGGGGGCGAGCAGTACTTC | NA | TRBV27 | NA | TRBJ2-7
CASSQDRGGGPTAETQYF | TGCGCCAGCAGCCAAGATCGGGGGGGAGGACCCACCGCGGAGACCCAGTACTTC | NA | TRBV4-3 | TRBD2 | TRBJ2-5
CASSLAFLAHEQFF | TGTGCCAGCAGCTTAGCGTTTCTAGCCCATGAGCAGTTCTTC | NA | TRBV7-2 | NA | TRBJ2-1
CASSGTVTYEQYF | TGTGCCAGTTCCGGGACAGTTACCTACGAGCAGTACTTC | NA | TRBV6-1 | TRBD1 | TRBJ2-7
CASSFLPNSGNEQFF | TGTGCCAGCAGCTTTCTCCCCAATAGCGGCAATGAGCAGTTCTTC | NA | TRBV7-9 | NA | TRBJ2-1
CASTPSAGNYGYTF | TGTGCCAGCACTCCGTCGGCAGGGAACTATGGCTACACCTTC | NA | TRBV6-4 | NA | TRBJ1-2